This record concerns one T cell receptor (beta chain) sequence. In the original analysis: Estimation of nucleated cell counts relied on the amplification of reference gene primers. Using immunoSEQ multiplex PCR, the repertoire was profiled, and TCRdb retains in-frame clones only, with some absent. V and J calls and clone size are those listed in that table; D and trimming were worked out from the DNA. The table lists about 82,000 clones, around four fifths of them singletons, with 18% in the top ten. Looked up from germline, CDR1 is SGHRS and CDR2 is YFSETQ. This CDR3 has 14 amino acids. V lost 2 bases and J lost 2, with 10 bases in between. The entry originates in a study of blood T cell repertoires in COVID-19. Study overall: Acute and convalescent COVID-19 specimens originated in the United States, Italy and Spain. The analysed material was cDNA or gDNA that came from T cells, B-cell-depleted T cells, or PBMCs.

Sequencing was done on a sample of peripheral blood. This receptor was taken from an older man with active or convalescent COVID-19. V usage is TRBV5-1 and J usage is TRBJ2-5; D unresolved. CDR3 bases: TGCGCCAGCAGCTTCACGAGTGCGCAAGAGACCCAGTACTTC. Protein sequence: CASSFTSAQETQYF.